This TCR beta chain was profiled in a study of human thymus T cells. The table came from immunoSEQ multiplex PCR; TCRdb's copy has only in-frame clones and leaves some out. The data show tens of thousands of clones, 90% to 95% seen once. Resections were taken during corrective heart surgery, and the thymus tissue came from these. The people who donated were healthy Finnish babies having corrective surgery for congenital heart defects. Points from the study as a whole: Related reports documented highly overlapping thymic repertoires among unrelated individuals. Thymic and blood repertoires appeared to display a bias in their usage of V and J genes.

The CDR3 consists of 14 residues. Trimming stripped 2 bases from V and 3 bases from J, with 10 bases between. Germline V gene sequence: CDR1 MDHEN, CDR2 SYDVKM. As to this clone: What it binds is unknown.

This receptor was obtained from a girl under three years old with a congenital heart defect but otherwise immunologically healthy. The sample was thymus tissue. The rearrangement joins TRBV28 to TRBJ1-2; the D is unclear. As DNA, the CDR3 is TGTGCCAGCAGTTTAGGGTGGCGCGACTATGGCTACACCTTC. Translated: CASSLGWRDYGYTF.